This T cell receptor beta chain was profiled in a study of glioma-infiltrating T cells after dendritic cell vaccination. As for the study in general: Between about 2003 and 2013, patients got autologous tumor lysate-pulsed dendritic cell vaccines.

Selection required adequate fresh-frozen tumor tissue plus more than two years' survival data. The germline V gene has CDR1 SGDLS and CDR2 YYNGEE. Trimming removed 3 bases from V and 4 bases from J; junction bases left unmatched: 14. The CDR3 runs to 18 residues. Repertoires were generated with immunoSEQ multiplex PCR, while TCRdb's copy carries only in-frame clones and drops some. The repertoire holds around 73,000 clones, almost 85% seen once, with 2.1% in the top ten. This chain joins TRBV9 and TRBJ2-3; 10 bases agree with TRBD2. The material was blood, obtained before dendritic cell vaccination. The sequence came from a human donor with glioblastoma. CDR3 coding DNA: TGTGCCAGCAGCGCCCCTTTACTAGCGGGGCCTGTGGCAGATACGCAGTATTTT. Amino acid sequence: CASSAPLLAGPVADTQYF. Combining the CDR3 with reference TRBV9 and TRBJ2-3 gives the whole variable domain DSGVTQTPKHLITATGQRVTLRCSPRSGDLSVYWYQQSLDQGLQFLIQYYNGEERAKGNILERFSAQQFPDLHSELNLSSLELGDSALYFCASSAPLLAGPVADTQYFGPGTRLTVL.